One sample yielded the 5 T cell receptor beta chains listed below, sequenced in a study of breast tumors, draining lymph nodes, adjacent tissues. TCRdb reanalysed the multiplex PCR reads using MiXCR and keeps one entry per CDR3 protein. The table records more than 10,000 distinct CDR3 sequences, 53% of them present only once. The source material was breast tumor tissue. The receptors derive from a female donor with breast cancer. Some clones in this sample may be carry-over from other donors' samples.

This clonotype was seen only a few times. The V call is TRBV4-1, the J call TRBJ1-3, with D possibly being TRBD1 (5 bases). Germline-derived CDR1 and CDR2 are MGHRA and YSYEKL. The CDR3 consists of 13 residues. Deletions cut 11 bases from V and 4 bases from J, with 15 bases between. The CDR3 DNA sequence: TGCGCCTCTATGAACGGGGCCGGAAACACCATATATTTT. As protein: CASMNGAGNTIYF.

As regards this clonotype: One junction end disagrees with the germline gene, perhaps due to a read error. This rearrangement joins TRBV6-1 to TRBJ1-2; 10 bases fit TRBD1. The CDR3 runs to 15 residues. Per germline, CDR1 MNHNS and CDR2 SASEGT. CDR3 DNA: TGTGCCAGCAGTCAAGCGGGACAGGGGAATGGTGGCTACACCTTC. This gives the protein CASSQAGQGNGGYTF.

The chain combines TRBV5-6 with TRBJ2-2; 8 nucleotides align to TRBD2. Germline V gives CDR1 SGHDT, CDR2 YYEEEE. The trim removed 4 bases at V and 4 bases at J, leaving 3 bases unmatched. There are 14 residues in the CDR3. The CDR3 nucleotides read TGTGCCAGCAGCATTGCGGGAGGCACCGGGGAGCTGTTTTTT. This sequence encodes CASSIAGGTGELFF.

This clonotype is labeled large (0.1 to 1%). This chain connects TRBV29-1 to TRBJ2-3; TRBD1 is a possible D gene (5 bases). Germline CDR1 reads SQVTM; CDR2 reads ANQGSEA. The CDR3 is made up of 15 amino acids. The germline V and J ends were trimmed by 0 bases and 1 base, with 11 bases remaining between them. CDR3 bases: TGCAGCGTTGAAGATTTAGACAGCCGCACAGATACGCAGTATTTT. This encodes CSVEDLDSRTDTQYF.

This clonotype was counted only a few times. The rearrangement uses TRBV19 and TRBJ1-2; 10 bases line up with TRBD1. In germline, CDR1 is LNHDA, CDR2 SQIVND (reference sequence). The V gene end was trimmed by 3 bases and the J gene end by 7 bases; junction bases not matched to a gene: 2. CDR3 length: 13 residues. CDR3 coding DNA: TGTGCCAGTAGTATTGGGGACAGGGGTGGCTACACCTTC. Translating gives CASSIGDRGGYTF.